This T cell receptor (beta chain) was recovered during a study of cytomegalovirus exposure and HLA in healthy donors. Germline CDR1 MGHDK, CDR2 SYGVNS. V trimming: 2 bases; J trimming: 2 bases; junction bases outside the gene matches: 11. This CDR3 spans 17 amino acids. 60 Vbeta and 13 Jbeta primers were used in PCR. In the study's own analysis: Later reanalysis found around 80 million unique TCR beta chains, some 10 million of them shared. Clones were sequenced by immunoSEQ multiplex PCR, and TCRdb holds only the in-frame ones, with some missing. The V and J calls and clone size are taken from that table; D and trimming were inferred from the DNA. This table has about 190,000 clones, about 89% appearing once.

The sequencing input was PBMCs. The source of this sequence is a man aged 25 to 40 in good health and CMV-seronegative. This rearrangement joins TRBV25-1 to TRBJ2-5; the match to TRBD1 covers 7 bases. CDR3 bases: TGTGCCAGCAGTGAACCACGAATTGGGACAGCACAAGAGACCCAGTACTTC. Translation gives CASSEPRIGTAQETQYF.